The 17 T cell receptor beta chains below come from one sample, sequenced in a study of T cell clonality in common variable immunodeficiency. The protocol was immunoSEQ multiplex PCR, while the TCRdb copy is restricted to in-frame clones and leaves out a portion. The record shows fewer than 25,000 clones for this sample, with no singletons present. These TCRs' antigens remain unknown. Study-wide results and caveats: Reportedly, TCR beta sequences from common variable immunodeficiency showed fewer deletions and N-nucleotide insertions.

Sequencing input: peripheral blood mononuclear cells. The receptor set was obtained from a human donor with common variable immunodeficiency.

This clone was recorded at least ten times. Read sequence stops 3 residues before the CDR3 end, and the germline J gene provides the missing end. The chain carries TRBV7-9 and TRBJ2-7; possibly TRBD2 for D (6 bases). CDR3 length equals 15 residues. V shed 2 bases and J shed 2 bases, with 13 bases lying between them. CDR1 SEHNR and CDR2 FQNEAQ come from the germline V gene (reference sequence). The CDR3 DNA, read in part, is TGTGCCAGCAGCTTACTTAGCGGAGTCACCTACGAG. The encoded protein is CASSLLSGVTYE. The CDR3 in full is CASSLLSGVTYEQYF.

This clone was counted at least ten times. The sequenced CDR3 bases are TGTGCCAGCAGTGATGCGGGACTATCCTACGAG. Amino acids: CASSDAGLSYE. The full-length CDR3 reads as CASSDAGLSYEQYF. This chain uses TRBV2 with TRBJ2-7; 7 bases map to TRBD2. Read data end 3 residues before the CDR3 end; the end is taken from the germline J gene. V was pared by 3 bases and J by 1 base, with 3 bases of the junction left unmatched. CDR1 SNHLY and CDR2 FYNNEI come from the germline V gene. The CDR3 runs to 14 residues.

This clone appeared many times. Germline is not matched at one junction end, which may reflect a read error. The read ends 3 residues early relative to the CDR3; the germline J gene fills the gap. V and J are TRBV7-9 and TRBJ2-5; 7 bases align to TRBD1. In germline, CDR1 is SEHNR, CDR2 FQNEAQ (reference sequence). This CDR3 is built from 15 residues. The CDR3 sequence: CAGSDEGARRETQYF. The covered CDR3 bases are TGTGCCGGCAGCGACGAGGGGGCTAGACGGGAGACC.

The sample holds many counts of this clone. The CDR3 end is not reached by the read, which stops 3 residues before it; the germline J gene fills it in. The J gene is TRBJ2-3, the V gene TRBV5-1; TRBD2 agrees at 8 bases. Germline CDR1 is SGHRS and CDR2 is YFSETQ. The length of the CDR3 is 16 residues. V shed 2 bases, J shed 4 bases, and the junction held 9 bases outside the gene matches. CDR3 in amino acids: CASSLVLAGSADTQYF. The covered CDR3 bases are TGCGCCAGCAGCTTAGTGCTAGCGGGTAGCGCAGATACG.

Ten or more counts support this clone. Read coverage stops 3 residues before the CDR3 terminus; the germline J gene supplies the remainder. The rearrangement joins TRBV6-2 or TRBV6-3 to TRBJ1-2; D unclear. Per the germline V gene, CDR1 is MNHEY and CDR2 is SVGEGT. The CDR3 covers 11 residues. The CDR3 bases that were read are TGTGCCAGCAGTTCGTTCCGGGGC. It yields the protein CASSSFRG. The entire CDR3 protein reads CASSSFRGYTF.

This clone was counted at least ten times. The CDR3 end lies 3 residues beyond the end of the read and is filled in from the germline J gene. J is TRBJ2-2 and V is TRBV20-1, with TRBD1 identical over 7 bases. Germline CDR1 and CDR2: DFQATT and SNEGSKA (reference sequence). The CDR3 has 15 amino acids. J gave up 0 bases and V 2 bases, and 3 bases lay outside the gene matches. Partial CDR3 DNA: TGCAGTGCTAGATCTGACAGGGCGAACACCGGGGAG. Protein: CSARSDRANTGE. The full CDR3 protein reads CSARSDRANTGELFF.

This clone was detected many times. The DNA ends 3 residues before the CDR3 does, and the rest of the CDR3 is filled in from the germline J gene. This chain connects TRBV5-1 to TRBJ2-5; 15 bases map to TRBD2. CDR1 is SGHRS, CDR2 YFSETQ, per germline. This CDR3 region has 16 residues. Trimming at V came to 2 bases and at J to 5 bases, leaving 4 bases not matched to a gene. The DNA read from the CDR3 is TGCGCCAGCAGCTTCGGGACTAGCGGGGGGCGGGAGACC. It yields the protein CASSFGTSGGRET. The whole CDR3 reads CASSFGTSGGRETQYF.

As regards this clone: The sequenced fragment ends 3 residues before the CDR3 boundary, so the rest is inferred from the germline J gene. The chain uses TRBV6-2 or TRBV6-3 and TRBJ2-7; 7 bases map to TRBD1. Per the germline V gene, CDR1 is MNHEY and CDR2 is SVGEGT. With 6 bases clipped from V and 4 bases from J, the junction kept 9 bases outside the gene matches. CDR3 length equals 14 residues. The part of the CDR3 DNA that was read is TGTGCCAGCAGACCGGGACAGATAAAATACGAG. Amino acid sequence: CASRPGQIKYE. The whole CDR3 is CASRPGQIKYEQYF.

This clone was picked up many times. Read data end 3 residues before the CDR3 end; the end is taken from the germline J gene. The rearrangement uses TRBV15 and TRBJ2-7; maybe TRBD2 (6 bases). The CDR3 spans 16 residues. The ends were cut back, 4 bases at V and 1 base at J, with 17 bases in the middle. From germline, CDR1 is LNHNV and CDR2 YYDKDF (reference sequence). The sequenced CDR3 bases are TGTGCCACCAGCATCTTGGCAGCGGGTTCGTCCTACGAG. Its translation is CATSILAAGSSYE. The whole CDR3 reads CATSILAAGSSYEQYF.

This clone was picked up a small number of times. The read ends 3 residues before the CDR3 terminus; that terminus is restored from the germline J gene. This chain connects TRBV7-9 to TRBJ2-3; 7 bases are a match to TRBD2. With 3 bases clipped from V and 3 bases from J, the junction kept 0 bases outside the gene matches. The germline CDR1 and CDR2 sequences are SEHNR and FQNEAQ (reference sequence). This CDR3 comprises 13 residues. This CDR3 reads CASSLGGTDTQYF. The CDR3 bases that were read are TGTGCCAGCAGCTTGGGGGGGACAGATACG. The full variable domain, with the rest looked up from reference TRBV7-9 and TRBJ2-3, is DTGVSQNPRHKITKRGQNVTFRCDPISEHNRLYWYRQTLGQGPEFLTYFQNEAQLEKSRLLSDRFSAERPKGSFSTLEIQRTEQGDSAMYLCASSLGGTDTQYFGPGTRLTVL.

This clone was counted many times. Incomplete CDR3 DNA: TGTGCCAGCTCACCGTCGGGGGGTGGGGCCAACGTC. The encoded protein is CASSPSGGGANV. The whole CDR3 protein is CASSPSGGGANVLTF. The gene calls are TRBV18 and TRBJ2-6, with 7 bases identical to TRBD2. The CDR3 end is not reached by the read, which stops 3 residues before it; the germline J gene fills it in. V gave up 3 bases and J gave up 3 bases; unmatched junction bases: 2. Germline CDR1 and CDR2: KGHSH and LQKENI. This CDR3 has 15 residues.

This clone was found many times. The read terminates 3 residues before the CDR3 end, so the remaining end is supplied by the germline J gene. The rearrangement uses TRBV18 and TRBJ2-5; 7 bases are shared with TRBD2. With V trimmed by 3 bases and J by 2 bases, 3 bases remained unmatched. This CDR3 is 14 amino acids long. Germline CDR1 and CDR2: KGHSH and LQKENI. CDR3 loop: CASSPSGFQETQYF. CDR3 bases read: TGTGCCAGCTCACCTAGCGGGTTTCAAGAGACC.

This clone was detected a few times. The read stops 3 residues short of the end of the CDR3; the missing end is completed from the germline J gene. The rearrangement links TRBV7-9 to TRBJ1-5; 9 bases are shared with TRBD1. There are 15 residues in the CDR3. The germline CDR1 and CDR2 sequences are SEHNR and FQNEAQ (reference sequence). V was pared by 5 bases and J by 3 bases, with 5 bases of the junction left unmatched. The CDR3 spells CASSPGTGNNQPQHF. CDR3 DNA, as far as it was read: TGTGCCAGCAGCCCTGGGACAGGGAACAATCAGCCC.

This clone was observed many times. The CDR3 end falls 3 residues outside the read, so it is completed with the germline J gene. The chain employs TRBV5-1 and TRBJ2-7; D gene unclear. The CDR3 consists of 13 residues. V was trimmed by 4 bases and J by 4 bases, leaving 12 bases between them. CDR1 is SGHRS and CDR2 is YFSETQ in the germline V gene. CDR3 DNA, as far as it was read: TGCGCCAGCAGCGGAGCTGACGGGTACGAG. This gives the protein CASSGADGYE. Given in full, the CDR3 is CASSGADGYEQYF.

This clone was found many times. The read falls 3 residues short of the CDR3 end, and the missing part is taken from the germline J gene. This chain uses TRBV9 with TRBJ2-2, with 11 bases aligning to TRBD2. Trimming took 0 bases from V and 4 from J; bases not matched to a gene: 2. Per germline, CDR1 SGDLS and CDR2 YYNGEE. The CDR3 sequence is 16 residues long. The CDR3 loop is CASSVVSGRATGELFF. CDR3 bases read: TGTGCCAGCAGCGTAGTTAGCGGGAGGGCCACCGGGGAG. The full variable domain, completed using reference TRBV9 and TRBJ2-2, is DSGVTQTPKHLITATGQRVTLRCSPRSGDLSVYWYQQSLDQGLQFLIQYYNGEERAKGNILERFSAQQFPDLHSELNLSSLELGDSALYFCASSVVSGRATGELFFGEGSRLTVL.

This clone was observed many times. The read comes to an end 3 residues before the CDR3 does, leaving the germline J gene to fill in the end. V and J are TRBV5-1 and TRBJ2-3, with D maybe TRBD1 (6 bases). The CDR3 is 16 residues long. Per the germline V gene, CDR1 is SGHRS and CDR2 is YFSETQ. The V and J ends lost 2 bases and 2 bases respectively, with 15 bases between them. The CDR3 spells CASSFKTGPSTDTQYF. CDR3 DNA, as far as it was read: TGCGCCAGCAGCTTCAAGACAGGCCCCTCCACAGATACG.

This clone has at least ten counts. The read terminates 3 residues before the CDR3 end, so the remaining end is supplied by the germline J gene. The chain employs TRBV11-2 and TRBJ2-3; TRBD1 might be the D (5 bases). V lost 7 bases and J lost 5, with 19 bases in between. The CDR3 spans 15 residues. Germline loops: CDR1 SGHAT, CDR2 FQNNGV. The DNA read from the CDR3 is TGTGCCAGCAACGGCAGGTGGGATAGGGGAGATACG. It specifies CASNGRWDRGDT. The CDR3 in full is CASNGRWDRGDTQYF. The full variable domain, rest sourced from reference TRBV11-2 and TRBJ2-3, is EAGVAQSPRYKIIEKRQSVAFWCNPISGHATLYWYQQILGQGPKLLIQFQNNGVVDDSQLPKDRFSAERLKGVDSTLKIQPAKLEDSAVYLCASNGRWDRGDTQYFGPGTRLTVL.